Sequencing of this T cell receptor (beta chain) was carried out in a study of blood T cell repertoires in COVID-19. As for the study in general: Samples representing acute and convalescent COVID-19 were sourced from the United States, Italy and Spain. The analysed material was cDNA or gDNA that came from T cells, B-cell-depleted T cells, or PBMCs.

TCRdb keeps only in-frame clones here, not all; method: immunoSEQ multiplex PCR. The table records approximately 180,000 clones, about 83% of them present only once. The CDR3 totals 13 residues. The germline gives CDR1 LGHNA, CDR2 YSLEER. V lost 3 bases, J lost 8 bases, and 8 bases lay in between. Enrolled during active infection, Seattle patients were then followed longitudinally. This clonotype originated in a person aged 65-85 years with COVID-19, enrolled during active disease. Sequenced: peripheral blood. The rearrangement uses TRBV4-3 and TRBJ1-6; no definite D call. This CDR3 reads CASSQVSDSPLHF. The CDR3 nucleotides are TGCGCCAGCAGCCAGGTATCGGATTCACCCCTCCACTTT.